The sequence of this T cell receptor beta chain was determined in a study of immune evolution from preneoplasia to lung adenocarcinoma. Histologic diagnosis was independently verified by two lung pathologists. Method: immunoSEQ multiplex PCR; TCRdb's copy keeps in-frame clones and lacks some. The table includes about 11,000 clones, approximately 83% detected once. About this clone itself: What it binds is not known.

V gave up 2 bases and J gave up 8 bases, with 8 bases separating them. CDR1 MNHEY and CDR2 SVGAGI come from the germline V gene. CDR3 length: 12 residues. General study findings and limits: Top clone frequencies peaked in normal lung, apparently declining through invasive adenocarcinoma.

The chain has TRBV6-5 and TRBJ2-3, with D possibly matching TRBD2 (5 bases). This TCR derives from a person aged 55 to 69 with lung adenocarcinoma. Some clones in this sample may be carry-over from other donors' samples. Sequencing was carried out using FFPE normal lung tissue adjacent to the tumor. Written as DNA, the CDR3 is TGTGCCAGCAGTTACGACGGGGTTACGCAGTATTTT. Translated, it gives CASSYDGVTQYF.